Given below is one T cell receptor beta chain in context. Assay: immunoSEQ multiplex PCR; the TCRdb copy retains only in-frame clones and omits some. The repertoire holds some 71,000 clones, around 93% seen once, with approximately 14% in the top ten. This entry comes from a study of OX40 agonist ivuxolimab in advanced cancers. Study overall: Three patients had partial responses: one hepatocellular carcinoma, two cutaneous melanoma.

Germline V CDR1 and CDR2: SGHDT, YYEEEE. This CDR3 spans 15 amino acids. V was cut by 0 bases and J by 5 bases, with 14 bases left in between. Source: CD4+ or CD8+ T cells sorted from blood, taken in a trial of the OX40 agonist ivuxolimab. This chain uses TRBV5-6 with TRBJ1-1; possibly TRBD1 for D (6 bases). The clonotype was recovered from an adult with an advanced solid tumor such as melanoma, head and neck, liver or kidney cancer. CDR3 sequence (DNA): TGTGCCAGCAGCTTGGTATACAGGGATGAGACTGAAGCTTTCTTT. Amino acid sequence: CASSLVYRDETEAFF. The full variable domain, completed using reference TRBV5-6 and TRBJ1-1, is DAGVTQSPTHLIKTRGQQVTLRCSPKSGHDTVSWYQQALGQGPQFIFQYYEEEERQRGNFPDRFSGHQFPNYSSELNVNALLLGDSALYLCASSLVYRDETEAFFGQGTRLTVV.